Listed below are T cell receptor beta chains from one sample, sequenced in a study of blood T cell repertoires in COVID-19. Here immunoSEQ multiplex PCR was the method, and the copy in TCRdb shows in-frame clones only, minus some. This sample has about 120,000 clones, with roughly three quarters found just once. The specimen sequenced was peripheral blood. Receptors originate from a man aged 35-49 years with active or convalescent COVID-19. Each CDR3 is given with its conserved first and last residue. D genes are given only for firm matches. Clone size is shown for a subset of rows, as once, few, many or a class of expanded clone.

clone_size	v_call	j_call	d_call	cdr3_nt	cdr3_aa
NA	TRBV9	TRBJ2-3	NA	TGTGCCAGCAGCGCACGAGGGCTAGGCTTTACAGATACGCAGTATTTT	CASSARGLGFTDTQYF
NA	TRBV4-3	TRBJ1-2	NA	TGCGCCAGCAGCCAAGGGGCCTTTGAAGGAAGCTACACCTTC	CASSQGAFEGSYTF
NA	TRBV9	TRBJ1-2	NA	TGTGCCAGCAGCGTAGGGCAGGGGCTGAGGTACTATGGCTACACCTTC	CASSVGQGLRYYGYTF
NA	TRBV5-8	TRBJ1-2	TRBD1	TGTGCCAGCAGCCCCCGGGGACAGGGCAACTATGGCTACACCTTC	CASSPRGQGNYGYTF
NA	TRBV5-1	TRBJ1-2	NA	TGCGCCAGCAGCGCGGACACTCAGGGCTACACCTTC	CASSADTQGYTF
NA	TRBV5-1	TRBJ1-1	NA	TGCGCCAGCAGCTTGGGGCATGACACTGAAGCTTTCTTT	CASSLGHDTEAFF
NA	TRBV10-3	TRBJ2-1	TRBD1	TGTGCCATCAGGGCCGGGACAGGGGCGAAGGATGAGCAGTTCTTC	CAIRAGTGAKDEQFF
NA	TRBV30	TRBJ2-3	NA	TGTGCCTGGTCCCATTTGGTAGAAAAAAGCACAGATACGCAGTATTTT	CAWSHLVEKSTDTQYF
many	TRBV5-5	TRBJ2-5	NA	TGTGCCAGCAGCGAAAGCAGGGTCCAAGAGACCCAGTACTTC	CASSESRVQETQYF
NA	TRBV6-5	TRBJ2-1	NA	TGTGCCAGCAAAGGGAGCGGCCCGGGGAATGAGCAGTTCTTC	CASKGSGPGNEQFF
NA	TRBV11-2	TRBJ1-1	NA	TGTGCCAGCAGCTTGATCAGGATCGACACTGAAGCTTTCTTT	CASSLIRIDTEAFF
once	TRBV5-4	TRBJ1-4	TRBD1	TGTGCCAGCAGCTCCTCCGGGACAGGGAATGAAAAACTGTTTTTT	CASSSSGTGNEKLFF
NA	TRBV4-3	TRBJ2-1	TRBD2	TGCGCCAGCAGCCAAGAGTCGGCTAGCGGGGAGCATGAGCAGTTCTTC	CASSQESASGEHEQFF
NA	TRBV7-2	TRBJ2-6	TRBD1	TGTGCCAGCACTCGGCAGGGGGCTGGGGCCAACGTCCTGACTTTC	CASTRQGAGANVLTF
NA	TRBV5-4	TRBJ2-7	NA	TGTGCCAGCAGCTTGGCCAGGGATCCTTACGAGCAGTACTTC	CASSLARDPYEQYF
NA	TRBV5-1	TRBJ1-1	TRBD1	TGCGCCAGCGCAACCGGACAGGGTGCAGACACTGAAGCTTTCTTT	CASATGQGADTEAFF
NA	TRBV11-2	TRBJ2-1	TRBD1	TGTGCCAGCAGCTTAGACCGACAGGGGAAGTTCTTC	CASSLDRQGKFF
NA	TRBV3-1/TRBV3-2	TRBJ2-1	NA	TGTGCCAGCAGCAACACCGACAATGAGCAGTTCTTC	CASSNTDNEQFF
NA	TRBV28	TRBJ1-1	TRBD1	TGTGCCAGCAGTTTATTGGGACAGCAGAACACTGAAGCTTTCTTT	CASSLLGQQNTEAFF
NA	TRBV11-2	TRBJ1-1	NA	TGTGCCAGCAGCTTAGGGGCAGCTCGCGCTTTCTTT	CASSLGAARAFF
NA	TRBV19	TRBJ1-5	NA	TGTGCCAGTAGTTCTTGGACTGTGCAGCCCCAGCATTTT	CASSSWTVQPQHF
NA	TRBV11-3	TRBJ2-1	TRBD2	TGTGCCAGCAGCCCTGGAGGGGAGCGGGGGGGGCATGAGCAGTTCTTC	CASSPGGERGGHEQFF
NA	TRBV9	TRBJ2-7	TRBD2	TGTGCCAGCAGCCCACGGACTAGCGGGGGGGCCTTCGGTTACGAGCAGTACTTC	CASSPRTSGGAFGYEQYF
NA	TRBV7-9	TRBJ1-6	TRBD1	TGTGCCAGCAGCTTCGACAGGGTCGGTTCACCCCTCCACTTT	CASSFDRVGSPLHF
once	TRBV5-1	TRBJ2-3	TRBD2	TGCGCCAGCAGCTTAGAACTAGCGGGAGCAAATACGCAGTATTTT	CASSLELAGANTQYF
NA	TRBV30	TRBJ2-3	NA	TGTGCCTGGAGAGCAAGTGCGGATACGCAGTATTTT	CAWRASADTQYF
NA	TRBV19	TRBJ1-5	NA	TGTGCCAGTATGGGAGAGGCCGGGGCCCAGCATTTT	CASMGEAGAQHF
NA	TRBV7-9	TRBJ1-2	NA	TGTGCCAGCGGCTGGGCGGGGGAGCGGAATGGCTACACCTTC	CASGWAGERNGYTF
NA	TRBV30	TRBJ1-4	NA	TGTGCCTTGGAAAGGAATTGGGGGCTCCACACCAATGAAAAACTGTTTTTT	CALERNWGLHTNEKLFF
few	TRBV28	TRBJ2-2	NA	TGTGCCAGCAGTTTAGGGCAACTCCTTGGAACCGGGGAGCTGTTTTTT	CASSLGQLLGTGELFF
NA	TRBV19	TRBJ2-1	TRBD2	TGTGCCGTCCGACCGGGACTACTCTACAATGAGCAGTTCTTC	CAVRPGLLYNEQFF
NA	TRBV7-6	TRBJ2-3	NA	TGTGCCAGCAGCTTAGCTGGACAGACAGATACGCAGTATTTT	CASSLAGQTDTQYF
NA	TRBV7-2	TRBJ2-3	NA	TGTGCCAGCAGCTTAGCTCGCTCGGGGGGCCTCTCAGTGGATACGCAGTATTTT	CASSLARSGGLSVDTQYF
NA	TRBV28	TRBJ2-5	NA	TGTGCCAGCAGTCCTGGTGGGCCGGTCGGCGAGACCCAGTACTTC	CASSPGGPVGETQYF
NA	TRBV6-5	TRBJ1-2	TRBD1	TGTGCCAGCAGCCTGAGACAGGGGAATTTCGGCTACACCTTC	CASSLRQGNFGYTF
NA	TRBV7-2	TRBJ2-7	TRBD2	TGTGCCAGCAGCTTAGCGCCGGGACTAGCAAGCTACGAGCAGTACTTC	CASSLAPGLASYEQYF
NA	TRBV7-2	TRBJ2-3	TRBD2	TGTGCCAGCAGCTTAGTAGCGGGAGGCACAGATACGCAGTATTTT	CASSLVAGGTDTQYF
once	TRBV6-6	TRBJ2-3	NA	TGTGCCAGCAGTTACCTCGTCACAGATACGCAGTATTTT	CASSYLVTDTQYF
once	TRBV4-3	TRBJ1-2	TRBD1	TGCGCCAGCAGCCTGGACCGGGACAGGGTAGGTGGCTACACCTTC	CASSLDRDRVGGYTF
once	TRBV28	TRBJ2-7	NA	TGTGCCAGCAGTTCACCCGGGAAGAGCTCCTACGAGCAGTACTTC	CASSSPGKSSYEQYF
NA	TRBV29-1	TRBJ1-6	TRBD1	TGCAGCGCCGGACAGGGGAACAATTCACCCCTCCACTTT	CSAGQGNNSPLHF
NA	TRBV9	TRBJ1-3	TRBD1	TGTGCCAGCGGGACAGGGAACTCTGGAAACACCATATATTTT	CASGTGNSGNTIYF
NA	TRBV5-1	TRBJ2-1	TRBD2	TGCGCCAGCAGCTTCGCGCTAGCGGGATACAATGAGCAGTTCTTC	CASSFALAGYNEQFF
NA	TRBV6-1	TRBJ1-3	NA	TGTGCCAGCAGTGAGGGGGGAAGGTATTTT	CASSEGGRYF
NA	TRBV4-3	TRBJ1-3	NA	TGCGCCAGCAGCCAAGGACCTCAGGGCAGCTCTGGAAACACCATATATTTT	CASSQGPQGSSGNTIYF
NA	TRBV7-9	TRBJ2-7	TRBD2	TGTGCCAGCAGCCCCGGGGCGGGACTAGGGGCTTACGAGCAGTACTTC	CASSPGAGLGAYEQYF
NA	TRBV5-1	TRBJ1-3	TRBD1	TGCGCCAGCAGGGGGACAGCTGGAAACACCATATATTTT	CASRGTAGNTIYF
NA	TRBV6-5	TRBJ1-2	NA	TGTGCCAGCAGTTACGGCGGGCAAAATGGCTACACCTTC	CASSYGGQNGYTF
NA	TRBV3-1/TRBV3-2	TRBJ1-1	NA	TGTGCCAGCAGCCAAGAAGGTCTAGGACGGGGGAACACTGAAGCTTTCTTT	CASSQEGLGRGNTEAFF
NA	TRBV6-5	TRBJ1-4	NA	TGTGCCAGCAGGAATGGGGGCAATGAAAAACTGTTTTTT	CASRNGGNEKLFF
NA	TRBV4-2	TRBJ1-2	TRBD1	TGTGCCAGCAGCCAAGCGACAGGGGGATATGGCTACACCTTC	CASSQATGGYGYTF
NA	TRBV6-5	TRBJ1-2	NA	TGTGCCAGCAGCTATGTACAACAGAGTAACTATGGCTACACCTTC	CASSYVQQSNYGYTF
NA	TRBV30	TRBJ2-5	TRBD2	TGTGCCTGGAGTGTAAAGTACCGACTAGCGGGATGGGGGGAGACCCAGTACTTC	CAWSVKYRLAGWGETQYF
NA	TRBV30	TRBJ1-5	TRBD1	TGTGCCTGGAGTACCCAGGGGGATCAGCCCCAGCATTTT	CAWSTQGDQPQHF
NA	TRBV7-8	TRBJ2-7	TRBD2	TGTGCCAGCAGCGACGCGCGACTAGCTATCTACGAGCAGTACTTC	CASSDARLAIYEQYF
once	TRBV27	TRBJ2-3	TRBD2	TGTGCCAGCAGTTTGATAGCGGGCCGTACAGGTACGCAGTATTTT	CASSLIAGRTGTQYF
NA	TRBV10-3	TRBJ2-1	TRBD2	TGTGCCATCAGTAGGACTAGCGGCATCTACAATGAGCAGTTCTTC	CAISRTSGIYNEQFF
NA	TRBV2	TRBJ1-1	TRBD1	TGTGCCAGCAGCCTGACAGGGGGCACTGAAGCTTTCTTT	CASSLTGGTEAFF
NA	TRBV19	TRBJ2-1	TRBD2	TGTGCCAGTGGTCCTAGCGGGGGGCGATTGCGAATAGAGCAGTTCTTC	CASGPSGGRLRIEQFF